Shown below are 13 T cell receptor beta chains from a single sample sequenced in a study of metastatic and nonmetastatic thyroid tumors. MiXCR reprocessed the PCR reads for TCRdb. Seen here are more than 20,000 clones, around a fifth observed once, and the top ten hold approximately 13%. Patients were all untreated before their thyroid surgery. The sample comprised tumor tissue. The receptors were sampled from a female donor with papillary thyroid cancer or a benign thyroid nodule (not recorded which). Some clones in this sample may be carry-over from other donors' samples.

This clone was seen more than once but under ten times. The conserved final phenylalanine or tryptophan is absent from the CDR3, which likely points to a read error. The J gene is TRBJ2-5, the V gene TRBV12-3 or TRBV12-4, with D perhaps being TRBD1 or TRBD2 (6 bases each). Trimming left V 8 bases short and J 4 bases short, with 14 bases between. This CDR3 spans 13 amino acids. The DNA of the CDR3 is TGTGCCAGCGCCCAGGGGCGGGGAGAGACCCAGTACTTA. It codes for CASAQGRGETQYL.

This clone was observed a handful of times. V is TRBV6-1 and J is TRBJ2-7; either TRBD1 or TRBD2 may fit D (5 bases each). V dropped 3 bases and J dropped 6 bases, with 12 bases sitting between them. CDR3 length equals 13 residues. CDR1 and CDR2 from the germline V gene are MNHNS and SASEGT. The CDR3 nucleotides read TGTGCCAGCAGTGAGGCTTTCGGGACCGAGCAGTACTTC. Its translation: CASSEAFGTEQYF.

In its sample, this clone was seen many times. The CDR3 spells CASSPASEQFF. CDR3 bases: TGTGCCAGCAGCCCGGCAAGTGAGCAGTTCTTC. The genes are TRBV6-1 and TRBJ2-1; D not certain. This CDR3 is built from 11 residues. Trimming left V 6 bases short and J 9 bases short, with 9 bases between. CDR1 and CDR2 from the germline V gene are MNHNS and SASEGT.

A few counts support this clone. A much bigger clone sits one base away, suggesting this may be a read error. This chain links TRBV19 with TRBJ2-6, with D possibly being TRBD1 (5 bases). The V end lost 11 bases, the J end lost 0 bases, and 11 bases lay between the germline ends. Germline lookup yields CDR1 LNHDA and CDR2 SQIVND (reference sequence). The CDR3 length is 14 residues. The CDR3 sequence: CASNRFSGANVLTF. The CDR3 coding sequence is TGTGCCTCAAACAGGTTCTCTGGGGCCAACGTCCTGACTTTC.

This clone was seen a handful of times. Sequence at one end of the junction differs from germline and may be a read error. The gene calls are TRBV12-3 or TRBV12-4 and TRBJ2-1; D possibly corresponds to TRBD2 (7 bases). The CDR3 is 15 amino acids. CDR3 amino acids: CAISPGASGYNEQFF. The CDR3, as DNA: TGTGCCATCAGTCCAGGGGCTAGCGGTTACAATGAGCAGTTCTTC.

This clone was seen a handful of times. The chain joins TRBV2 to TRBJ1-1; TRBD1 agrees at 7 bases. Germline assignment: CDR1 SNHLY and CDR2 FYNNEI. V shed 8 bases and J 3 bases; nucleotides not matched to a gene: 3. This CDR3 has 12 residues. The CDR3 bases are TGTGCCAGCGACGACAGGGACACTGAAGCTTTCTTT. Translated: CASDDRDTEAFF.

A few counts support this clone. This rearrangement joins TRBV11-2 to TRBJ1-2, with a weak D call TRBD1 (6 bases). CDR3 length: 16 residues. Germline loops: CDR1 SGHAT, CDR2 FQNNGV. V was cut by 1 base and J by 4 bases, with 16 bases left in between. The CDR3 DNA is TGTGCCAGCAGCTTAGTAGCAGGACAGACCACCTATGGCTACACCTTC. This sequence encodes CASSLVAGQTTYGYTF.

CDR3 residues: CASSLAGGNSPLHF. CDR3 sequence (DNA): TGTGCCAGCAGCTTAGCAGGGGGTAATTCACCCCTCCACTTT. This sequence joins TRBV7-2 and TRBJ1-6; perhaps TRBD1 as D (6 bases). Deletions cut 0 bases from V and 6 bases from J, with 6 bases between. The CDR3 loop spans 14 amino acids. Per germline, CDR1 SGHTA and CDR2 FQGNSA.

This clone was detected many times. The chain couples TRBV20-1 to TRBJ2-4, with 9 bases aligning to TRBD2. This CDR3 is built from 14 residues. In germline, CDR1 is DFQATT, CDR2 SNEGSKA (reference sequence). J gave up 9 bases and V 4 bases, and 10 bases lay outside the gene matches. CDR3 in DNA: TGCAGTGCTATTCCGCTAGCGGGATTGACCATTCAGTACTTC. This encodes CSAIPLAGLTIQYF.

This chain connects TRBV20-1 to TRBJ2-7; 10 positions agree with TRBD1. The V and J ends lost 3 bases and 2 bases, in that order; junction bases with no gene match: 7. Germline CDR1 is DFQATT and CDR2 is SNEGSKA (reference sequence). The CDR3 contains 15 residues. The CDR3 spells CSASVGQGGPYEQYF. The DNA for the CDR3 is TGCAGTGCTAGTGTCGGACAGGGGGGACCCTACGAGCAGTACTTC.

This clone was seen ten or more times. The J gene is TRBJ1-3, the V gene TRBV18, with a weak D call TRBD1 (5 bases). CDR1 is KGHSH, CDR2 LQKENI, per germline. Trimming cost V 4 bases and J 3 bases, with 13 bases left between them. This CDR3 is built from 15 residues. CDR3: CASSQQGTDGNTIYF. DNA of the CDR3: TGTGCCAGCTCACAGCAAGGGACGGATGGAAACACCATATATTTT.

This clone appeared a few times. The chain recombines TRBV19 with TRBJ2-7, with a weak D call TRBD2 (6 bases). Germline CDR1 is LNHDA and CDR2 is SQIVND (reference sequence). CDR3 length: 14 amino acids. V lost 5 bases, J lost 0 bases, and 11 bases lay in between. The CDR3 DNA is TGTGCCAGTAGTCCTCGGGGAGGCTCCTACGAGCAGTACTTC. It translates to CASSPRGGSYEQYF.

This clone was seen ten or more times. The chain carries TRBV20-1 and TRBJ2-5; 7 bases line up with TRBD2. The CDR3 is 14 amino acids. Germline V CDR1 and CDR2: DFQATT, SNEGSKA (reference sequence). V gave up 3 bases and J gave up 1 base; unmatched junction bases: 5. The DNA for the CDR3 is TGCAGTGCTAGGAGTACTAGCGTCCAAGAGACCCAGTACTTC. Translated: CSARSTSVQETQYF.